The rows below give T cell receptor beta chains drawn from one sample of a study of blood T cell repertoires in COVID-19. Produced via immunoSEQ multiplex PCR; TCRdb's table is partial and in-frame only. The table includes about 78,000 clones, about 89% detected once. The sequenced material came from peripheral blood. These receptors were obtained from a man aged 50 or older with active or convalescent COVID-19. Each CDR3 is given with its conserved first and last residue. D genes are given only for firm matches. A clone size is listed for some rows: how often the clone was seen (once, few, many), or a class if it is expanded.

abundance	v_gene	j_gene	d_gene	CDR3aa	CDR3nt
few	TRBV10-3	TRBJ1-1	.	CAISDLINTEAFF	TGTGCCATCAGTGATCTTATAAACACTGAAGCTTTCTTT
.	TRBV7-6	TRBJ1-3	.	CASSLDGGGGNTIYF	TGTGCCAGCAGCTTAGATGGGGGAGGTGGAAACACCATATATTTT
.	TRBV12-5	TRBJ2-3	.	CASGSGAASTDTQYF	TGTGCTAGTGGCTCAGGGGCGGCTAGCACAGATACGCAGTATTTT
.	TRBV7-2	TRBJ1-4	TRBD1	CASSLGGRTNEKLFF	TGTGCCAGCAGCCTAGGGGGCAGGACTAATGAAAAACTGTTTTTT
.	TRBV5-6	TRBJ2-3	TRBD2	CASSLGSGGITDTQYF	TGTGCCAGCAGCTTAGGTAGCGGGGGGATCACAGATACGCAGTATTTT
.	TRBV6-4	TRBJ2-2	TRBD1	CASSPGQGVGELFF	TGTGCCAGCAGTCCGGGACAGGGGGTCGGGGAGCTGTTTTTT
.	TRBV27	TRBJ1-2	.	CASSRTGIYGYTF	TGTGCCAGCAGCCGAACAGGGATATATGGCTACACCTTC
.	TRBV10-1	TRBJ2-7	TRBD1	CASSEGAGGYEQYF	TGCGCCAGCAGTGAAGGGGCAGGGGGCTACGAGCAGTACTTC
.	TRBV3-1/TRBV3-2	TRBJ2-1	.	CASSQGQLGLGEQFF	TGTGCCAGCAGCCAAGGTCAACTAGGTCTGGGTGAGCAGTTCTTC
once	TRBV19	TRBJ1-1	TRBD1	CAPRGRTEAFF	TGTGCCCCTAGGGGGCGCACTGAAGCTTTCTTT
.	TRBV10-1	TRBJ2-1	.	CASSDRGHEQFF	TGCGCCAGCAGTGATAGAGGGCATGAGCAGTTCTTC
.	TRBV2	TRBJ2-5	TRBD1	CASAGGRTETQYF	TGTGCCAGCGCAGGGGGCCGAACAGAGACCCAGTACTTC
.	TRBV12-3/TRBV12-4	TRBJ1-1	TRBD1	CASSFDRGPEAFF	TGTGCCAGCAGTTTCGACAGGGGTCCTGAAGCTTTCTTT
.	TRBV9	TRBJ2-2	.	CASSPRGGVTGELFF	TGTGCCAGCAGCCCCCGAGGAGGAGTCACCGGGGAGCTGTTTTTT
.	TRBV6-2/TRBV6-3	TRBJ2-3	TRBD1	CASSTRQGSVGDTQYF	TGTGCCAGCAGTACCCGACAGGGTTCCGTGGGAGATACGCAGTATTTT
.	TRBV4-2	TRBJ1-2	.	CASSQEGQAVMGYTF	TGTGCCAGCAGCCAAGAGGGGCAGGCTGTAATGGGCTACACCTTC
few	TRBV12-3/TRBV12-4	TRBJ1-6	.	CASRRRGAPLHF	TGTGCCAGCAGAAGACGTGGAGCACCCCTCCACTTT
.	TRBV3-1/TRBV3-2	TRBJ2-4	TRBD1	CASSRQGAKNIQYF	TGTGCCAGCAGCCGACAGGGGGCCAAAAACATTCAGTACTTC
few	TRBV10-3	TRBJ1-5	.	CAISEQDNQPQHF	TGTGCCATCAGCGAACAGGACAATCAGCCCCAGCATTTT
.	TRBV21-1	TRBJ2-1	.	CASSKIYDTRDRGSGYNEQFF	TGTGCCAGCAGCAAAATATATGACACCCGGGACAGGGGGTCCGGCTACAATGAGCAGTTCTTC
.	TRBV5-1	TRBJ2-3	.	CASSFLDFTDTQYF	TGCGCCAGCAGCTTTTTGGACTTCACAGATACGCAGTATTTT